A selection of T cell receptor beta chains follows, all from one sample in a study of cytomegalovirus exposure and HLA in healthy donors. Generated by immunoSEQ multiplex PCR, the TCRdb table keeps only in-frame clones and is missing some. The table lists about 98,000 clones, approximately 83% of them singletons. Sample: PBMCs. The receptors originated from a female donor in good health and CMV-seropositive. The CDR3 runs from the conserved cysteine through the conserved F or W. The order of the fields is J gene, V gene, D gene, clone size, CDR3 protein, CDR3 DNA. A D gene is named only where the DNA matches it firmly. Expanded clones are given a class, and other clones once, few, many or no size at all.

J: TRBJ2-1
V: TRBV6-5
D: TRBD2
size: NA
CDR3: CASSRGASGDEFF
DNA: TGTGCCAGCAGCAGGGGGGCTAGCGGGGATGAGTTCTTC

J: TRBJ1-1
V: TRBV5-4
D: TRBD1
size: once
CDR3: CASSTTGAAAFF
DNA: TGTGCCAGCAGCACCACAGGGGCGGCAGCTTTCTTT

J: TRBJ1-1
V: TRBV18
D: TRBD1
size: NA
CDR3: CASSSQGLNTEAFF
DNA: TGTGCCAGCTCATCACAGGGGTTGAACACTGAAGCTTTCTTT

J: TRBJ2-7
V: TRBV7-9
D: NA
size: NA
CDR3: CSSLSTEYEQYF
DNA: TGTTCCAGCCTTAGTACAGAATACGAGCAGTACTTC

J: TRBJ1-2
V: TRBV18
D: TRBD1
size: once
CDR3: CASSLPGQVYTF
DNA: TGTGCCAGCTCACTGCCCGGACAGGTCTACACCTTC

J: TRBJ2-1
V: TRBV28
D: NA
size: NA
CDR3: CASSFGTPESEQFF
DNA: TGTGCCAGCAGTTTTGGGACTCCTGAGTCCGAGCAGTTCTTC

J: TRBJ2-2
V: TRBV28
D: TRBD1
size: once
CDR3: CASSAGQGNTGELFF
DNA: TGTGCCAGCAGTGCGGGACAGGGGAACACCGGGGAGCTGTTTTTT

J: TRBJ1-4
V: TRBV5-1
D: NA
size: once
CDR3: CASSLGGANEKLFF
DNA: TGCGCCAGCAGCTTGGGGGGGGCTAATGAAAAACTGTTTTTT

J: TRBJ2-3
V: TRBV7-8
D: NA
size: NA
CDR3: CASSFRPRGADTQYF
DNA: TGTGCCAGCAGCTTCCGCCCTCGGGGAGCAGATACGCAGTATTTT

J: TRBJ1-6
V: TRBV19
D: NA
size: few
CDR3: CASSVTQGFSPLHF
DNA: TGTGCCAGTAGTGTAACCCAGGGTTTCTCACCCCTCCACTTT

J: TRBJ1-5
V: TRBV9
D: TRBD1
size: NA
CDR3: CASSVGGTGDNQPQHF
DNA: TGTGCCAGCAGCGTAGGTGGGACAGGTGATAATCAGCCCCAGCATTTT

J: TRBJ2-7
V: TRBV18
D: TRBD2
size: NA
CDR3: CASSPLAGKSYEQYF
DNA: TGTGCCAGCTCACCCTTAGCGGGGAAGTCCTACGAGCAGTACTTC

J: TRBJ1-1
V: TRBV5-1
D: NA
size: NA
CDR3: CASSLDTLNTEAFF
DNA: TGCGCCAGCAGCTTAGACACCCTGAACACTGAAGCTTTCTTT

J: TRBJ1-2
V: TRBV5-4
D: NA
size: once
CDR3: CASSLASGWSYGYTF
DNA: TGTGCCAGCAGCTTGGCCAGCGGATGGTCCTATGGCTACACCTTC

J: TRBJ2-1
V: TRBV5-1
D: TRBD1
size: NA
CDR3: CASSPTGGAGWNEQFF
DNA: TGCGCCAGCAGTCCCACAGGGGGCGCAGGTTGGAATGAGCAGTTCTTC

J: TRBJ2-1
V: TRBV5-5
D: TRBD2
size: NA
CDR3: CASSLSGSSNNEQFF
DNA: TGTGCCAGCAGCTTGAGCGGGAGTTCCAACAATGAGCAGTTCTTC

J: TRBJ1-4
V: TRBV6-5
D: TRBD1
size: NA
CDR3: CASSKQGASEKLFF
DNA: TGTGCCAGCAGTAAACAGGGGGCGAGCGAAAAACTGTTTTTT

J: TRBJ1-4
V: TRBV27
D: NA
size: NA
CDR3: CASRDTYNEKLFF
DNA: TGTGCCAGCAGAGACACATACAATGAAAAACTGTTTTTT

J: TRBJ2-7
V: TRBV7-2
D: NA
size: NA
CDR3: CASSLVSGNEQYF
DNA: TGTGCCAGCAGCTTAGTTTCAGGAAACGAGCAGTACTTC

J: TRBJ1-2
V: TRBV28
D: TRBD1
size: NA
CDR3: CASNDRALGGYTF
DNA: TGTGCCAGCAACGACAGGGCTCTAGGAGGCTACACCTTC

J: TRBJ1-1
V: TRBV10-2
D: NA
size: NA
CDR3: CASNRGENTEAFF
DNA: TGCGCCAGCAATCGAGGAGAAAACACTGAAGCTTTCTTT

J: TRBJ1-2
V: TRBV6-5
D: TRBD1
size: NA
CDR3: CASSWSLNRGAYGYTF
DNA: TGTGCCAGCAGTTGGTCCCTAAACAGGGGTGCCTATGGCTACACCTTC

J: TRBJ1-3
V: TRBV11-2
D: TRBD1
size: NA
CDR3: CASSLEGTGTGNTIYF
DNA: TGTGCCAGCAGCTTAGAAGGGACAGGGACTGGAAACACCATATATTTT

J: TRBJ2-2
V: TRBV7-9
D: TRBD1
size: NA
CDR3: CASSFSTGGNGELFF
DNA: TGTGCCAGCAGCTTCTCGACAGGGGGCAACGGGGAGCTGTTTTTT

J: TRBJ1-2
V: TRBV5-1
D: NA
size: NA
CDR3: CASSLEGVPNYGYTF
DNA: TGCGCCAGCAGCTTGGAGGGGGTTCCTAACTATGGCTACACCTTC

J: TRBJ1-2
V: TRBV25-1
D: TRBD1
size: NA
CDR3: CASSVQGGRGYTF
DNA: TGTGCCAGCAGTGTACAGGGGGGTCGTGGCTACACCTTC

J: TRBJ2-7
V: TRBV6-5
D: NA
size: few
CDR3: CASRRTRQGYEQYF
DNA: TGTGCCAGCAGGCGGACTCGCCAAGGGTACGAGCAGTACTTC

J: TRBJ1-2
V: TRBV4-1
D: NA
size: NA
CDR3: CASSPSGAGFSFGYTF
DNA: TGCGCCAGCAGCCCTAGTGGGGCAGGGTTCTCCTTTGGCTACACCTTC

J: TRBJ2-1
V: TRBV19
D: NA
size: NA
CDR3: CASSILPLAYNEQFF
DNA: TGTGCCAGTAGTATTCTACCACTAGCCTACAATGAGCAGTTCTTC

J: TRBJ1-2
V: TRBV29-1
D: NA
size: NA
CDR3: CSVDDEQAGYTF
DNA: TGCAGCGTTGATGACGAACAGGCTGGCTACACCTTC

J: TRBJ1-5
V: TRBV18
D: TRBD1
size: NA
CDR3: CASSQQGDSNQPQHF
DNA: TGTGCCAGCTCACAGCAGGGGGATAGCAATCAGCCCCAGCATTTT

J: TRBJ1-1
V: TRBV7-3
D: NA
size: NA
CDR3: CASSLYSNTEAFF
DNA: TGTGCCAGCAGCTTATATTCGAACACTGAAGCTTTCTTT

J: TRBJ1-4
V: TRBV4-1
D: NA
size: NA
CDR3: CASRPRTEDNEKLFF
DNA: TGCGCCAGCAGACCCCGGACAGAAGATAATGAAAAACTGTTTTTT

J: TRBJ1-1
V: TRBV5-6
D: TRBD1
size: NA
CDR3: CASSEDRLNTEAFF
DNA: TGTGCCAGCAGCGAGGACAGGCTGAACACTGAAGCTTTCTTT

J: TRBJ2-7
V: TRBV7-2
D: NA
size: NA
CDR3: CASSLVGFLASSYEQYF
DNA: TGTGCCAGCAGCTTAGTTGGGTTTCTAGCGAGCTCCTACGAGCAGTACTTC

J: TRBJ2-7
V: TRBV7-2
D: TRBD2
size: once
CDR3: CASSMGGAPGYEQYF
DNA: TGTGCCAGCAGCATGGGAGGGGCGCCAGGCTACGAGCAGTACTTC

J: TRBJ1-3
V: TRBV30
D: NA
size: NA
CDR3: CAWRDTSGGNTIYF
DNA: TGTGCCTGGAGGGACACGAGTGGTGGAAACACCATATATTTT

J: TRBJ1-3
V: TRBV5-1
D: NA
size: few
CDR3: CASSLGDRGSGNTIYF
DNA: TGCGCCAGCAGCTTGGGAGACCGCGGCTCTGGAAACACCATATATTTT

J: TRBJ1-1
V: TRBV7-3
D: NA
size: few
CDR3: CASSLTGSGLTEAFF
DNA: TGTGCCAGCAGCTTAACCGGGTCAGGACTGACTGAAGCTTTCTTT

J: TRBJ2-7
V: TRBV4-2
D: NA
size: NA
CDR3: CASSRAVGVNEQYF
DNA: TGTGCCAGCAGTCGAGCTGTGGGAGTAAACGAGCAGTACTTC

J: TRBJ2-7
V: TRBV18
D: TRBD2
size: NA
CDR3: CASSSEAGGPYEQYF
DNA: TGTGCCAGCTCATCAGAAGCGGGAGGGCCCTACGAGCAGTACTTC

J: TRBJ2-7
V: TRBV9
D: TRBD2
size: NA
CDR3: CASTEGLAGAHTPYEQYF
DNA: TGTGCCAGCACCGAGGGACTAGCGGGAGCCCATACCCCCTACGAGCAGTACTTC

J: TRBJ1-4
V: TRBV19
D: TRBD1
size: NA
CDR3: CASRKTGTGVEKLFF
DNA: TGTGCCAGTAGAAAAACCGGGACAGGGGTCGAAAAACTGTTTTTT

J: TRBJ2-3
V: TRBV9
D: NA
size: NA
CDR3: CASTPATSTDTQYF
DNA: TGTGCCAGCACCCCAGCGACTAGCACAGATACGCAGTATTTT

J: TRBJ2-7
V: TRBV5-6
D: TRBD1
size: NA
CDR3: CASNPTGTSYEQYF
DNA: TGTGCCAGCAACCCGACAGGGACCTCCTACGAGCAGTACTTC

J: TRBJ2-1
V: TRBV5-1
D: NA
size: NA
CDR3: CASSLEESGSYNEQFF
DNA: TGCGCCAGCAGCTTGGAAGAGTCCGGCTCCTACAATGAGCAGTTCTTC

J: TRBJ1-3
V: TRBV4-1
D: NA
size: NA
CDR3: CASSPIGQRYTIYF
DNA: TGCGCCAGCAGCCCTATAGGACAGCGATACACCATATATTTT

J: TRBJ2-3
V: TRBV5-1
D: NA
size: once
CDR3: CASSFGGFRDTQYF
DNA: TGCGCCAGCAGCTTCGGAGGGTTCAGGGATACGCAGTATTTT

J: TRBJ2-7
V: TRBV7-9
D: NA
size: NA
CDR3: CSSSLVGREGIYEQYF
DNA: TGTTCCAGCAGCTTAGTTGGCAGGGAAGGCATCTACGAGCAGTACTTC

J: TRBJ1-1
V: TRBV9
D: NA
size: NA
CDR3: CASSVVEGTEAFF
DNA: TGTGCCAGCAGCGTAGTGGAGGGAACTGAAGCTTTCTTT